This T cell receptor (beta chain) is from a study of cytomegalovirus exposure and HLA in healthy donors (dated 2017 in TCRdb). About the study as a whole: An earlier analysis of approximately 600 of the donors reported 250 to 300 Gb of sequence data and more than 90 million unique TCR beta sequences from approximately 180 million T cells. An early release covering 500 to 750 HLA-typed donors comprised roughly 300 gigabases of sequencing data and roughly 86 million unique TCR sequences. Of the roughly 400 genotyped donors, 81% fell in the genetic ancestry cluster associated with self-reported Caucasian donors. The study aimed to test whether signatures of past pathogen exposure could be identified by cataloging public T cell receptors. Using immunosequencing, the study profiled T cell repertoires from approximately 700 subjects and related those repertoires to cytomegalovirus serostatus. Along with the roughly 610-subject first cohort, a separate validation cohort of over a hundred different subjects was used. The study combined high-throughput TCR immunosequencing, statistical association of individual TCRs with disease status, and machine learning to predict cytomegalovirus infection status. A later analysis re-examined previously published TCR beta repertoires from more than 600 donors and added high-resolution HLA genotyping to investigate patterns of TCR occurrence. Rather than drawing on any new phenotypic data, the later analysis identified candidate immune exposures from TCR beta sequences and the way those sequences occurred across donors. To decide whether each TCR beta V gene segment behaved as functional or pseudogenic, an earlier analysis of some 600 of the donors relied on high-throughput TCR beta sequencing. Donor age, sex, ethnicity and CMV serostatus were compiled alongside the repertoire data. A later genetic analysis took genome-wide SNP genotypes for about 55% of the 666 donors and used that subset as a discovery cohort. All discovery cohort repertoires had been generated using a single sequencing platform. Both class I and class II loci were covered by HLA typing, at four-digit resolution. The number of typed donors differed by locus: roughly 620-640 for A, B, C, DRB1 and DQB1; 500 to 550 for DQA1; 606 for DPA1; and roughly 450 for DPB1. A few DR-DQ haplotypes were treated as single units for association and clustering because of strong linkage in the cohort. On average, around 240,000 unique TCR beta nucleotide sequences were sequenced per donor among more than 350 genotyped donors of the cohort, with roughly a sixth of those sequences being non-productive.

The cohort comprised fewer than 750 healthy bone marrow donors. Cohort members were all nominally healthy when sampled, although unrecorded immune exposures were likely present. The donor tested CMV seropositive and was one of the 289 seropositive cohort members. A peripheral blood sample was provided by each donor, and peripheral blood mononuclear cells were used for TCR beta sequencing. Genomic DNA was extracted from the blood cell samples with the Qiagen DNeasy Blood Extraction Kit. With regard to this clone: What antigen it recognizes has not been identified. One base away there is no much larger clone; base qualities are not given.

Library prep was done by the immunoSEQ multiplex PCR assay. For the multiplex PCR, a mixture combining 60 forward primers for TCR Vbeta segments and 13 reverse primers for TCR Jbeta segments was used. A multiplex PCR assay on genomic DNA amplified the CDR3 region of rearranged TCR beta genes. Amplified TCR beta libraries were sequenced as 87-base-pair reads on the Illumina HiSeq System. For the original study's pipeline: A later analysis counted about 80 million unique TCR beta chains across the 550 to 800 repertoires, and approximately 11 million of these chains were shared by at least two donors. To remove PCR and sequencing errors, raw reads were error-corrected and collapsed into unique sequences using a nearest-neighbor algorithm that merged closely related sequences. Alignment of CDR3 sequences to IMGT reference sequences was used to assign V, D and J gene segments. Each retained sequence needed at least a six-nucleotide match to both a V gene segment and a J gene segment. A rearrangement was called productive if the CDR3 had no stop codons and remained in frame with V and J, and every other rearrangement was called non-productive. Following IMGT convention, CDR3 was defined as the stretch from the second conserved V-encoded cysteine up to the conserved J-encoded phenylalanine. The earlier analysis of 587 of the donors excluded sequences that lacked an unambiguous match to a single V gene segment. An earlier analysis of a few hundred of the donors classified V segments as functional when productive rearrangements were above 56.7% and as segregating when the standard deviation between donors was above 5%. To diagnose cytomegalovirus status from the catalog of TCR beta chain sequences, a statistical classification framework was built. V and J gene assignment, in a later analysis, came from comparing TCR nucleotide sequences with IMGT/GENE-DB human TR gene sequences. Using the TCRdist pipeline, a later analysis assigned CDR3 sequences along with most-parsimonious VDJ recombination scenarios. In a later analysis, each TCR beta chain was defined by its CDR3 amino acid sequence together with its V-gene family, and reads without a unique V-gene family were excluded. In a later analysis, around 650 highly shared, low-generation-probability nucleotide sequences were removed to address suspected cross-contamination and a sequencing artifact. In a later analysis, a clonal expansion index was calculated for each public chain from normalized within-repertoire ranks of inferred template counts. A later analysis computed generation probabilities with a VDJ recombination model fitted to out-of-frame rearrangements, and checked the results against IGoR. A later analysis scored TCR-TCR, TCR-HLA and TCR-CMV co-occurrence with hypergeometric tests, applying a repertoire-size bias correction to TCR pairs. In a later analysis, false discovery rates were estimated by permuting HLA or CMV assignments 20 times. A later analysis grouped co-occurring TCRs with DBSCAN, adding TCRdist sequence similarity when clustering within HLA-allele-positive subsets. Co-occurrence clustering excluded repertoires with fewer than 30,000 or more than 120,000 public chains, plus five with anomalous nucleotide sharing. TCRdb provides this immuneACCESS table in a form limited to in-frame rearrangements. Some clones are lacking; in checked studies, under half of them reflect an unresolved V gene, and why the rest are absent is not known. V, J and clone size are those of that table, while D and trimming were read from the DNA. This sample holds about 120,000 clones; around 60% were observed only once. Of the sample, 7.5% to 9.5% falls within the top ten clones.

V drops 6 bases and J drops 7 bases, leaving 18 bases in between. The CDR3 covers 14 residues, taking in both the cysteine and the phenylalanine. Only the CDR3 portion is preserved as DNA: 42 bases, with reading frame beginning at the first base. From a lookup of the germline V gene, CDR1 and CDR2 are KGHSH and LQKENI. Broader findings and caveats from the paper: Because HLA typing was missing for some donors at each locus, association tests included only the typed subset. This cohort had only TCR beta chains sequenced, and the lack of alpha or paired-chain data limited which features could be detected. Most CMV-associated TCR beta chains appeared to be HLA-restricted in a later analysis, and the HLA associations seemed to be driven largely by CMV exposure. According to a later analysis, parvovirus B19, influenza, CMV and Epstein-Barr virus appeared linked to several top co-occurrence clusters. A further reported finding was that TCR beta sequences accurately predicted the HLA-A and HLA-B alleles for most subjects in the first cohort. When HLA alleles, especially DR and DQ, strongly co-occurred, attributing TCR associations to individual alleles was difficult. The study listed approximately 160 TCR beta chains as associated with cytomegalovirus. Some IMGT-functional V segments, including TRBV6-2 and TRBV6-3, could not be distinguished by the 87-base-pair reads and were therefore excluded. It was suggested by the authors that the approach could potentially be generalized to other disease states and immunological phenotypes. An association between a missense DCLRE1C variant and V-gene and J-gene trimming of TCR beta chains was found in a later genetic analysis and replicated in an independent cohort. Across donors, most TCR sequences were observed very rarely, whereas some public TCRs were present in many individuals. The presence/absence analyses assumed that sequencing depth was roughly uniform across donors, and that assumption may not be true. According to a later genetic analysis, donors in an Asian-associated ancestry cluster had fewer N-insertions in productive TCRs than the roughly 670-donor mean. A cluster of highly shared sequence variants was judged likely to be a technical artifact of the sequencing pipeline. In both the original and validation cohorts, the classifier was reported to diagnose cytomegalovirus status with high specificity and sensitivity. In vitro tests confirmed that a few of the cytomegalovirus-associated TCR beta chains recognize cytomegalovirus antigens. The only immune exposure information available for the cohort was CMV serostatus. An earlier analysis of around 540 of the donors showed that most TCR beta V segments appeared in productive rearrangements either about 87% or about 30% of the time, which broadly matched IMGT annotations. Specific HLA alleles were associated with 15,000 to 20,000 TCR beta sequences at a false discovery rate of 0.05 in a later analysis. Because counts were too low, 15 to 20 rarely observed V segments, including chromosome 9 orphons, were left out of the earlier analysis of approximately 580 of the donors. A later analysis found that TCR association rates varied across HLA loci, with DRB1 alleles showing the most associated TCRs and HLA-C alleles the fewest. Correlated functional status among segregating V segments might be attributable to linkage disequilibrium, but an unknown experimental factor could not be ruled out. A later analysis found that HLA-associated TCR beta chains were more clonally expanded and had lower generation probabilities than equally common non-associated chains.

The sequenced material came from PBMCs. Here the chain combines TRBV18 and TRBJ1-2; perhaps TRBD1 is the D gene, with 6 bases matching. The TCR originated in a woman aged 40 to 49 in good health and CMV-seropositive. Here the CDR3 is given as CASSQDRRSGGYTF. The DNA sequence is TGTGCCAGCTCGCAAGACAGGCGCTCCGGTGGCTACACCTTC. This CDR3, with the reference TRBV18 and TRBJ1-2 proteins standing in past its ends, gives the full variable domain NAGVMQNPRHLVRRRGQEARLRCSPMKGHSHVYWYRQLPEEGLKFMVYLQKENIIDESGMPKERFSAEFPKEGPSILRIQQVVRGDSAAYFCASSQDRRSGGYTFGSGTRLTVV.